This is a list of T cell receptor beta chains from one sample in a study of blood T cell repertoires in COVID-19. Here immunoSEQ multiplex PCR was the method, and the copy in TCRdb shows in-frame clones only, minus some. The data hold 250,000 to 350,000 clones, with approximately 83% observed a single time. Specimen: peripheral blood. The source is a person aged 70 to 85 with COVID-19, enrolled during active disease. The CDR3 runs from the conserved cysteine through the conserved F or W. The D gene is left open where the match is weak. The listing skips clone size in some rows; elsewhere it reads once, few, many or a size class.

cdr3_length	v_call	clone_size	j_call	d_call	cdr3_aa	cdr3_nt
11	TRBV7-8	.	TRBJ2-1	.	CASSAGIEQFF	TGTGCCAGCAGCGCGGGTATTGAGCAGTTCTTC
15	TRBV5-1	.	TRBJ1-4	.	CASSITGSGDEKLFF	TGCGCCAGCAGCATAACAGGGTCGGGTGATGAAAAACTGTTTTTT
16	TRBV15	.	TRBJ2-3	TRBD2	CATKRTSGRATDTQYF	TGTGCCACGAAAAGAACTAGCGGGAGGGCCACAGATACGCAGTATTTT
13	TRBV12-3/TRBV12-4	.	TRBJ1-2	.	CASSRTANYGYTF	TGTGCCAGCAGTCGGACAGCCAACTATGGCTACACCTTC
16	TRBV4-1	.	TRBJ2-7	.	CASSPKHLGAAYEQYF	TGCGCCAGCAGCCCCAAACACTTAGGGGCCGCCTACGAGCAGTACTTC
13	TRBV7-3	.	TRBJ2-3	.	CASSLTSADTQYF	TGTGCCAGCAGCTTAACCTCTGCAGATACGCAGTATTTT
16	TRBV5-4	.	TRBJ2-1	TRBD2	CASSYPTSGGAVEQFF	TGTGCCAGCAGCTATCCAACTAGCGGGGGGGCGGTTGAGCAGTTCTTC
16	TRBV7-2	.	TRBJ2-2	.	CASRQSPGGNTGELFF	TGTGCCAGCAGACAATCCCCCGGGGGGAACACCGGGGAGCTGTTTTTT
15	TRBV9	.	TRBJ2-6	.	CASSVGSSGANVLTF	TGTGCCAGCAGCGTAGGGAGCTCTGGGGCCAACGTCCTGACTTTC
11	TRBV20-1	.	TRBJ2-7	.	CSARADYEQYF	TGCAGTGCTAGGGCAGACTACGAGCAGTACTTC
15	TRBV29-1	.	TRBJ1-5	TRBD1	CSVEDLGQPNQPQHF	TGCAGCGTTGAAGACCTGGGACAGCCCAATCAGCCCCAGCATTTT
15	TRBV5-1	.	TRBJ1-1	TRBD1	CASSSGQALNTEAFF	TGCGCCAGCAGTTCGGGACAGGCCTTGAACACTGAAGCTTTCTTT
16	TRBV10-3	.	TRBJ1-1	.	CAISDRIGGVNTEAFF	TGTGCCATCAGTGACAGGATCGGGGGGGTGAACACTGAAGCTTTCTTT
17	TRBV13	.	TRBJ1-3	TRBD1	CASSYSPSTGPGNTIYF	TGTGCCAGCAGCTATTCCCCCTCGACAGGGCCGGGAAACACCATATATTTT
15	TRBV6-5	.	TRBJ1-2	TRBD1	CASSYFGQGAYGYTF	TGTGCCAGCAGTTACTTCGGACAGGGGGCTTATGGCTACACCTTC
15	TRBV5-1	.	TRBJ1-2	.	CASSLSAVSNYGYTF	TGCGCCAGCAGCCTTTCCGCAGTATCAAACTATGGCTACACCTTC
16	TRBV27	.	TRBJ2-5	TRBD2	CASSLGAGLGGETQYF	TGTGCCAGCAGTCTAGGGGCCGGACTAGGTGGAGAGACCCAGTACTTC
13	TRBV7-2	once	TRBJ1-2	.	CASRPQVLYGYTF	TGTGCCAGCAGGCCACAGGTCCTCTATGGCTACACCTTC
16	TRBV5-4	.	TRBJ2-2	TRBD1	CASSPPTGLGTGELFF	TGTGCCAGCAGCCCACCGACAGGGTTGGGCACCGGGGAGCTGTTTTTT
15	TRBV10-3	.	TRBJ1-5	TRBD1	CAIRDGTGSNQPQHF	TGTGCCATCAGGGATGGGACAGGGAGCAATCAGCCCCAGCATTTT
14	TRBV28	.	TRBJ1-5	.	CASSLIADNQPQHF	TGTGCCAGCAGTTTAATTGCAGACAATCAGCCCCAGCATTTT
18	TRBV2	.	TRBJ2-5	TRBD1	CASSASRRGWLSTETQYF	TGTGCCAGCAGCGCTAGTCGCAGGGGGTGGCTGTCAACGGAGACCCAGTACTTC
15	TRBV6-2/TRBV6-3	.	TRBJ1-5	TRBD1	CASSSYRGSNQPQHF	TGTGCCAGCAGTTCCTACAGGGGGAGCAATCAGCCCCAGCATTTT
13	TRBV6-5	.	TRBJ2-7	.	CASGSQVRYEQYF	TGTGCCAGCGGCTCACAGGTGAGGTACGAGCAGTACTTC
14	TRBV19	.	TRBJ2-3	TRBD2	CASSIEAGGRTQYF	TGTGCCAGTAGTATAGAAGCGGGGGGGCGTACGCAGTATTTT
15	TRBV3-1/TRBV3-2	.	TRBJ1-5	.	CASSPEAGLDQPQHF	TGTGCCAGCAGCCCCGAGGCTGGGTTGGATCAGCCCCAGCATTTT
15	TRBV11-2	.	TRBJ2-5	TRBD1	CASSTRDRGPETQYF	TGTGCCAGCAGCACCCGGGACAGGGGACCTGAGACCCAGTACTTC
17	TRBV15	.	TRBJ2-3	TRBD1	CATSRITGVVGTDTQYF	TGTGCCACCAGCAGGATAACAGGGGTGGTCGGCACAGATACGCAGTATTTT
13	TRBV19	few	TRBJ2-7	.	CASSIVQGYEQYF	TGTGCCAGTAGTATAGTACAGGGTTACGAGCAGTACTTC
14	TRBV5-6	.	TRBJ2-7	TRBD1	CASSSLQGASAQYF	TGTGCCAGCAGCTCCCTGCAGGGGGCAAGCGCGCAGTACTTC
14	TRBV30	.	TRBJ2-3	TRBD2	CAWSEGLGEDTQYF	TGTGCCTGGAGCGAGGGACTAGGGGAAGATACGCAGTATTTT
12	TRBV12-3/TRBV12-4	.	TRBJ1-6	.	CASRPNNSPLHF	TGTGCCAGCAGGCCTAATAATTCACCCCTCCACTTT
11	TRBV10-3	once	TRBJ2-1	.	CAISEQFEQFF	TGTGCCATCAGTGAGCAGTTTGAGCAGTTCTTC
16	TRBV7-2	.	TRBJ2-1	TRBD2	CASSLGGTSGGASRFF	TGTGCCAGCAGCTTAGGCGGGACTAGCGGGGGGGCCTCGAGGTTCTTC
14	TRBV19	.	TRBJ1-6	TRBD1	CASSSGQTNSPLHF	TGTGCCAGTAGTTCGGGACAGACTAATTCACCCCTCCACTTT
14	TRBV19	.	TRBJ1-5	.	CASRQRTENQPQHF	TGTGCCAGTAGGCAGAGGACAGAAAATCAGCCCCAGCATTTT
15	TRBV7-2	.	TRBJ2-7	.	CASSLDRGVNYEQYF	TGTGCCAGCAGCTTAGATCGCGGGGTTAACTACGAGCAGTACTTC
15	TRBV4-3	once	TRBJ2-3	.	CASSQAERVDATQYF	TGCGCCAGCAGCCAAGCAGAGCGGGTAGATGCTACGCAGTATTTT
16	TRBV3-1/TRBV3-2	.	TRBJ1-5	.	CASSDGGPYSNQPQHF	TGTGCCAGCAGCGACGGAGGTCCGTATAGCAATCAGCCCCAGCATTTT
18	TRBV7-9	.	TRBJ2-2	TRBD2	CASSQILGLAANTGELFF	TGTGCCAGCAGCCAGATCTTGGGACTAGCGGCGAACACCGGGGAGCTGTTTTTT
18	TRBV12-2	once	TRBJ2-1	.	CASLPTPVAGCPYNEQFF	TGTGCAAGTCTCCCAACCCCCGTAGCGGGTTGCCCCTACAATGAGCAGTTCTTC
16	TRBV10-3	.	TRBJ2-2	TRBD2	CAISESAAGGTGELFF	TGTGCCATCAGTGAGTCTGCTGCGGGAGGAACCGGGGAGCTGTTTTTT
17	TRBV14	.	TRBJ1-3	.	CASSQIGDGYSGNTIYF	TGTGCCAGCAGCCAAATCGGAGACGGCTACTCTGGAAACACCATATATTTT
18	TRBV18	few	TRBJ2-6	.	CASSPGLGQLSGANVLTF	TGTGCCAGCTCACCAGGCCTGGGACAACTCTCTGGGGCCAACGTCCTGACTTTC
16	TRBV6-5	.	TRBJ2-4	.	CASSFQGSGAKNIQYF	TGTGCCAGCAGTTTTCAGGGGTCAGGGGCCAAAAACATTCAGTACTTC
14	TRBV4-3	.	TRBJ1-2	.	CASSRDSTGRGYTF	TGCGCCAGCAGCCGGGATAGCACAGGGCGAGGCTACACCTTC
15	TRBV27	.	TRBJ1-6	TRBD1	CASSSIWTGQSPLHF	TGTGCCAGCAGTTCTATATGGACAGGCCAGTCACCCCTCCACTTT
15	TRBV6-5	once	TRBJ2-1	TRBD1	CASSRRTGGRNEQFF	TGTGCCAGCAGCCGAAGGACAGGGGGACGGAATGAGCAGTTCTTC
15	TRBV7-3	.	TRBJ1-2	TRBD1	CASSPGQGYGYGYTF	TGTGCCAGCAGCCCCGGACAGGGATACGGCTATGGCTACACCTTC
15	TRBV7-2	.	TRBJ1-2	TRBD1	CASSLAGTANYGYTF	TGTGCCAGCAGTCTAGCCGGGACAGCTAACTATGGCTACACCTTC
15	TRBV18	.	TRBJ1-1	TRBD1	CASSPLDRGNTEAFF	TGTGCCAGCTCACCACTTGACAGGGGGAACACTGAAGCTTTCTTT
14	TRBV19	few	TRBJ1-2	TRBD1	CASSSGGTAYGYTF	TGTGCCAGTAGCAGCGGGGGGACAGCTTATGGCTACACCTTC
15	TRBV14	.	TRBJ1-1	TRBD1	CASSQGQHMNTEAFF	TGTGCCAGCAGCCAGGGACAGCACATGAACACTGAAGCTTTCTTT
14	TRBV27	.	TRBJ1-1	.	CASSLGGDLTEAFF	TGTGCCAGCAGTTTAGGGGGGGATCTCACTGAAGCTTTCTTT
14	TRBV20-1	.	TRBJ2-7	TRBD2	CSASREVSPGEQYF	TGCAGTGCTAGTCGGGAGGTCTCACCGGGGGAGCAGTACTTC
12	TRBV6-5	.	TRBJ2-7	TRBD1	CASSYDRGGQYF	TGTGCCAGCAGCTACGACAGGGGAGGGCAGTACTTC
15	TRBV19	many	TRBJ1-6	TRBD1	CASTPSGQRNSPLHF	TGTGCCAGTACCCCCTCGGGACAGAGGAATTCACCCCTCCACTTT